Below are 32 T cell receptor beta chains sequenced from a single sample in a study of blood T cell repertoires in COVID-19. The method was immunoSEQ multiplex PCR; TCRdb's version includes in-frame clones alone and lacks a portion of them. This repertoire shows some 260,000 clones, approximately 86% found once; its top ten account for 4.5% to 6%. The sequenced sample was peripheral blood. All receptors come from a woman of 80 years or more with active or convalescent COVID-19.

The chain combines TRBV3-1 (or the pseudogene TRBV3-2) with TRBJ2-5, with 12 nucleotides matching TRBD1. The ends lost 5 bases at V and 5 bases at J; junction bases unmatched: 6. The CDR3 sequence is 15 residues long. The V gene's germline CDR1 is LGHDT and CDR2 YNNKEL (reference sequence). This CDR3 is CASSSGQGAWETQYF. The DNA of the CDR3 is TGTGCCAGCAGCTCGGGACAGGGGGCTTGGGAGACCCAGTACTTC.

This chain joins TRBV19 and TRBJ1-5; D is uncertain. CDR1 and CDR2 (germline): LNHDA, SQIVND (reference sequence). The V and J ends lost 7 bases and 2 bases respectively, with 18 bases between them. This CDR3 is 16 amino acids long. CDR3 nucleotide sequence: TGTGCCAGTATCAAAATGGGAGGGAGAGGCAATCAGCCCCAGCATTTT. It encodes CASIKMGGRGNQPQHF.

This clone has only one observation. This CDR3 reads CASSRGRPGQVGNTIYF. The CDR3 bases are TGTGCCAGCAGCCGCGGTAGACCGGGACAGGTTGGAAACACCATATATTTT. This chain links TRBV14 with TRBJ1-3; TRBD1 matches 8 bases. This CDR3 has 17 residues. Germline V gene sequence: CDR1 SGHDN, CDR2 FVKESK. V gave up 4 bases and J gave up 3 bases; unmatched junction bases: 11.

The J gene is TRBJ1-5, the V gene TRBV2; D remains unclear. CDR1 SNHLY and CDR2 FYNNEI come from the germline V gene. CDR3 length: 14 amino acids. V lost 1 base, J lost 1 base, and 5 bases lay in between. CDR3 sequence (DNA): TGTGCCAGCAGTGAAGGACTGAGCAATCAGCCCCAGCATTTT. Amino acids: CASSEGLSNQPQHF.

The chain joins TRBV10-2 to TRBJ1-6; D not certain. The germline gives CDR1 WSHSY, CDR2 SAAADI. The CDR3 covers 12 residues. Deletions cut 2 bases from V and 11 bases from J, with 7 bases between. CDR3 loop: CASSENVAPLHF. The CDR3 DNA sequence: TGCGCCAGCAGTGAGAACGTAGCACCCCTCCACTTT.

The V and J genes are TRBV10-2 and TRBJ1-1; 7 bases fit TRBD1. The V gene end was trimmed by 8 bases and the J gene end by 0 bases; junction bases not matched to a gene: 6. Germline values: CDR1 WSHSY, CDR2 SAAADI. The CDR3 is made up of 14 amino acids. The CDR3 DNA is TGCGCCAGCGATACCGGGACAGTGAACACTGAAGCTTTCTTT. This codes for CASDTGTVNTEAFF.

This chain links TRBV24-1 with TRBJ2-7; TRBD1 matches at 7 bases. The CDR3 sequence is 15 residues long. CDR1 is KGHDR, CDR2 SFDVKD, per germline. The junction had 6 bases not matched to a gene; V was cut back by 2 bases and J by 3 bases. CDR3 in DNA: TGTGCCACCAGTGATTCGTCGACAGGGAACTACGAGCAGTACTTC. Translation gives CATSDSSTGNYEQYF.

This chain joins TRBV2 and TRBJ1-4, with 9 bases fitting TRBD1. The CDR3 loop spans 14 amino acids. Trimming at V came to 6 bases and at J to 10 bases, leaving 9 bases not matched to a gene. Germline-derived CDR1 and CDR2 are SNHLY and FYNNEI. Here the CDR3 reads CASRARDREGKLFF. The DNA of the CDR3 is TGTGCCAGCAGGGCTCGGGACAGGGAGGGAAAACTGTTTTTT.

The chain is built from TRBV4-1 and TRBJ1-1; 7 nucleotides line up with TRBD1. V was clipped by 1 base and J by 2 bases; unmatched bases: 4. Per the germline V gene, CDR1 is MGHRA and CDR2 is YSYEKL. There are 15 residues in the CDR3. The DNA for the CDR3 is TGCGCCAGCAGCCAAGCCGGGACAGTTAACACTGAAGCTTTCTTT. Translated: CASSQAGTVNTEAFF.

CDR3 region: CASSSRGTVEKLFF. In DNA, the CDR3 is TGTGCCAGCAGTTCCAGGGGGACGGTTGAAAAACTGTTTTTT. This chain connects TRBV25-1 to TRBJ1-4; TRBD1 matches at 7 bases. From germline, CDR1 is MGHDK and CDR2 SYGVNS. With V trimmed by 5 bases and J by 7 bases, 7 bases remained unmatched. The length of the CDR3 is 14 residues.

The gene calls are TRBV4-2 and TRBJ1-2; D possibly corresponds to TRBD1 (5 bases). The germline V and J ends were trimmed by 7 bases and 5 bases, with 11 bases remaining between them. CDR3 length: 12 residues. CDR1 and CDR2 (germline): LGHNA, YNFKEQ. CDR3 in amino acids: CASTSEGYGYTF. The CDR3 DNA reads as TGTGCCAGCACGTCGGAGGGGTATGGCTACACCTTC.

The chain is built from TRBV10-3 and TRBJ2-7; TRBD1 might be the D (6 bases). CDR3 length equals 14 residues. V was pared by 4 bases and J by 0 bases, with 10 bases between. The germline CDR1 and CDR2 sequences are ENHRY and SYGVKD. The CDR3 sequence: CAISGTGSSYEQYF. CDR3 in DNA: TGTGCCATCAGTGGCACAGGGAGCTCCTACGAGCAGTACTTC.

This clone was seen many times. This chain connects TRBV3-1 (or the pseudogene TRBV3-2) to TRBJ2-7, with D maybe TRBD2 (5 bases). This CDR3 has 13 residues. Germline CDR1 reads LGHDT; CDR2 reads YNNKEL (reference sequence). The germline V and J ends were trimmed by 4 bases and 2 bases, with 9 bases remaining between them. This CDR3 is CASSLTGTYEQYF. The CDR3 nucleotides are TGTGCCAGCAGCCTGACGGGGACCTACGAGCAGTACTTC.

The chain employs TRBV6-6 and TRBJ1-5, with a weak D call TRBD1 (6 bases). Germline V CDR1 and CDR2: MNHNY, SVGAGI (reference sequence). The CDR3 is made up of 14 amino acids. The V and J ends lost 2 bases and 2 bases respectively, with 7 bases between them. Written as DNA, the CDR3 is TGTGCCAGCAGTTACCCAGGGGGCAATCAGCCCCAGCATTTT. This encodes CASSYPGGNQPQHF.

J is TRBJ2-1 and V is TRBV27; 7 bases are shared with TRBD1. The V and J ends lost 8 bases and 6 bases, in that order; junction bases with no gene match: 13. The CDR3 sequence is 15 residues long. CDR1 MNHEY and CDR2 SMNVEV come from the germline V gene (reference sequence). The CDR3 reads CASGPGTATLNEQFF. The CDR3 DNA follows: TGTGCCAGCGGCCCCGGGACAGCGACGCTCAATGAGCAGTTCTTC.

The V and J genes are TRBV7-2 and TRBJ1-2; 9 bases match TRBD1. Looked up from germline, CDR1 is SGHTA and CDR2 is FQGNSA. V shed 1 base, J shed 4 bases, and the junction held 7 bases outside the gene matches. The CDR3 contains 16 residues. This chain's CDR3 is CASSLVIGTGTYGYTF. The DNA for the CDR3 is TGTGCCAGCAGCTTAGTTATAGGGACAGGGACCTATGGCTACACCTTC. The full variable domain, completed using reference TRBV7-2 and TRBJ1-2, is GAGVSQSPSNKVTEKGKDVELRCDPISGHTALYWYRQSLGQGLEFLIYFQGNSAPDKSGLPSDRFSAERTGGSVSTLTIQRTQQEDSAVYLCASSLVIGTGTYGYTFGSGTRLTVV.

V gene TRBV7-8 combines with J gene TRBJ1-2; 7 bases align to TRBD1. CDR3 length equals 15 residues. Germline CDR1 SGHVS, CDR2 FQNEAQ. The ends lost 5 bases at V and 12 bases at J; junction bases unmatched: 18. The CDR3 spells CASSHTGDGLGGHTF. The CDR3 DNA sequence: TGTGCCAGCAGCCACACAGGGGACGGCCTCGGAGGCCACACCTTC.

This clone showed up just a few times. CDR3 loop: CASSPTQGPSEKLFF. Here the CDR3 DNA reads TGTGCCAGCAGCCCCACCCAGGGGCCGAGTGAAAAACTGTTTTTT. The genes are TRBV7-9 and TRBJ1-4; possible D gene TRBD1, 6 bases. Germline CDR1 is SEHNR and CDR2 is FQNEAQ (reference sequence). This CDR3 is 15 amino acids long. V was pared by 5 bases and J by 7 bases, with 17 bases between.

This chain connects TRBV5-1 to TRBJ1-4; 10 nucleotides line up with TRBD1. With 4 bases clipped from V and 6 bases from J, the junction kept 3 bases outside the gene matches. Germline V gene data show CDR1 as SGHRS and CDR2 as YFSETQ. This CDR3 is built from 14 residues. The CDR3 loop reads CASSAGQGYEKLFF. CDR3 DNA: TGCGCCAGCAGCGCGGGACAGGGGTATGAAAAACTGTTTTTT.

The chain joins TRBV19 to TRBJ2-7; 9 bases match TRBD1. Germline CDR1 reads LNHDA; CDR2 reads SQIVND (reference sequence). V lost 3 bases and J lost 4; bases outside the gene matches: 4. This CDR3 spans 14 amino acids. This CDR3 is CASSIGTGYYEQYF. The CDR3 nucleotides are TGTGCCAGTAGTATCGGGACAGGGTATTACGAGCAGTACTTC.

This clone was seen a single time. The V call is TRBV6-5, the J call TRBJ2-7, with 8 bases matching TRBD1. V shed 4 bases, J shed 2 bases, and the junction held 10 bases outside the gene matches. This CDR3 is 16 amino acids long. Looked up from germline, CDR1 is MNHEY and CDR2 is SVGAGI. The CDR3 protein is CASSSLGQVVPYEQYF. The CDR3 DNA follows: TGTGCCAGCAGTTCTTTGGGACAGGTCGTCCCCTACGAGCAGTACTTC.

J is TRBJ2-1 and V is TRBV27; D is unresolved. Germline V gene lookup returns CDR1 MNHEY and CDR2 SMNVEV (reference sequence). This CDR3 comprises 15 residues. V was clipped by 5 bases and J by 0 bases, with 11 bases between them. The CDR3 here is CASSPLQSSYNEQFF. CDR3 DNA sequence: TGTGCCAGCAGTCCCCTACAGAGCTCCTACAATGAGCAGTTCTTC.

This chain joins TRBV2 and TRBJ2-1, with D tentatively TRBD1 (6 bases). The CDR3 sequence is 13 residues long. The V end lost 4 bases, the J end lost 3 bases, and 7 bases lay between the germline ends. Germline V gene data show CDR1 as SNHLY and CDR2 as FYNNEI. CDR3 loop: CASSAQGYNEQFF. The CDR3, as DNA: TGTGCCAGCAGTGCACAGGGCTACAATGAGCAGTTCTTC.

The V gene is TRBV6-5, the J gene TRBJ1-4, with a weak D call TRBD1 (6 bases). Germline V gives CDR1 MNHEY, CDR2 SVGAGI. The length of the CDR3 is 13 residues. Deletions cut 0 bases from V and 13 bases from J, with 12 bases between. CDR3 coding DNA: TGTGCCAGCAGTTACTCGGGACACGGGCTACTGTTTTTT. Its translation: CASSYSGHGLLFF.

V gene TRBV28 combines with J gene TRBJ1-4; D is ambiguous. The CDR3 is made up of 13 amino acids. V was cut by 4 bases and J by 4 bases, with 7 bases left in between. Germline V gene lookup returns CDR1 MDHEN and CDR2 SYDVKM. CDR3 sequence (DNA): TGTGCCAGCAGTTCCAGATTTAATGAAAAACTGTTTTTT. This gives the protein CASSSRFNEKLFF.

This chain joins TRBV29-1 and TRBJ1-2; D is possibly TRBD1 (5 bases). CDR3 size: 13 residues. V lost 6 bases and J lost 4, with 15 bases in between. CDR1 is SQVTM, CDR2 ANQGSEA, per germline. The CDR3 protein is CSVLDGTRYGYTF. The CDR3 coding sequence is TGCAGCGTGCTAGACGGGACTCGCTATGGCTACACCTTC.

This chain uses TRBV19 with TRBJ1-2; weak D call: TRBD1 (5 bases). V lost 5 bases and J lost 3, with 19 bases in between. CDR1 LNHDA and CDR2 SQIVND come from the germline V gene (reference sequence). The CDR3 spans 16 residues. CDR3 bases: TGTGCCAGTAGTCAACGCGGGACGCAGGTTTACTATGGCTACACCTTC. This sequence encodes CASSQRGTQVYYGYTF.

This sequence joins TRBV5-1 and TRBJ1-1, with D perhaps matching TRBD1 (5 bases). The V end was cut by 0 bases, the J end by 1 base, with 10 bases between. CDR3 length equals 15 residues. The germline gives CDR1 SGHRS, CDR2 YFSETQ. The CDR3 DNA follows: TGCGCCAGCAGCTTGGTCGGGGGAAGGAACACTGAAGCTTTCTTT. Amino acids: CASSLVGGRNTEAFF.

The rearrangement joins TRBV7-2 to TRBJ2-2; D perhaps matches TRBD2 (6 bases). This CDR3 has 14 amino acids. V shed 5 bases and J shed 5 bases, with 12 bases lying between them. Germline V gives CDR1 SGHTA, CDR2 FQGNSA. The CDR3 loop reads CASSPTGVTGELFF. In DNA form, the CDR3 reads TGTGCCAGCAGCCCGACGGGAGTAACCGGGGAGCTGTTTTTT.

The chain has TRBV19 and TRBJ2-5, with D possibly matching TRBD2 (6 bases). The CDR3 runs 13 residues. V lost 6 bases and J 5 bases, leaving 13 bases between the germline ends. Germline V gene data show CDR1 as LNHDA and CDR2 as SQIVND (reference sequence). The CDR3 protein is CASRNGGTETQYF. Here the CDR3 DNA reads TGTGCCAGTAGAAATGGCGGGACGGAGACCCAGTACTTC.

The chain has TRBV5-4 and TRBJ1-2; 9 bases fit TRBD1. The CDR3 runs 15 residues. Germline V gene lookup returns CDR1 SGHNT and CDR2 YYREEE (reference sequence). Losses at the gene ends were 4 bases for V and 1 base for J; bases not matched to a gene: 5. The CDR3 here is CASSPGTGSNYGYTF. DNA for the CDR3: TGTGCCAGCAGCCCCGGGACAGGGAGTAACTATGGCTACACCTTC.

The chain is built from TRBV7-6 and TRBJ1-1; the D gene is possibly TRBD1 (6 bases). Germline assignment: CDR1 SGHVS and CDR2 FNYEAQ. This CDR3 spans 14 amino acids. V gave up 5 bases and J gave up 4 bases, with 14 bases separating them. The CDR3 nucleotides read TGTGCCAGCAGCAAAGGGGGGGTCTTCACTGAAGCTTTCTTT. Translated, it gives CASSKGGVFTEAFF. Variable domain in full (rest from reference TRBV7-6 and TRBJ1-1): GAGVSQSPRYKVTKRGQDVALRCDPISGHVSLYWYRQALGQGPEFLTYFNYEAQQDKSGLPNDRFSAERPEGSISTLTIQRTEQRDSAMYRCASSKGGVFTEAFFGQGTRLTVV.